A selection of T cell receptor beta chains follows, all from one sample in a study of CD8 T cells in Susac syndrome. TCRdb re-called the immunoSEQ multiplex PCR reads with MiXCR, one entry per CDR3 protein. The table records some 150,000 distinct CDR3 sequences, 95% of them present only once. The sequenced material came from CD8+ T cells from PBMCs. Every receptor here comes from a human donor with multiple sclerosis. The CDR3 runs from the conserved cysteine through the conserved F or W. A D gene is named only where the DNA matches it firmly. Not all rows give a size; the values are once, few, many and, for expanded clones, a class.

clone size: -; V gene: TRBV20-1; J gene: TRBJ2-1; D gene: -; CDR3 protein: CSAPDLTWYNEQFF; CDR3 DNA: TGCAGTGCCCCGGACTTAACATGGTACAATGAGCAGTTCTTC
clone size: -; V gene: TRBV21-1; J gene: TRBJ1-2; D gene: -; CDR3 protein: CASSKRQECNYGYTF; CDR3 DNA: TGTGCCAGCAGCAAAAGACAGGAGTGTAACTATGGCTACACCTTC
clone size: -; V gene: TRBV20-1; J gene: TRBJ1-1; D gene: -; CDR3 protein: CSARARGRMNTEAFF; CDR3 DNA: TGCAGTGCTAGAGCCCGGGGCCGAATGAACACTGAAGCTTTCTTT
clone size: -; V gene: TRBV6-5; J gene: TRBJ2-1; D gene: TRBD2; CDR3 protein: CASSYSAGGTNEQFF; CDR3 DNA: TGTGCCAGCAGTTACTCAGCGGGGGGGACCAATGAGCAGTTCTTC
clone size: once; V gene: TRBV2; J gene: TRBJ2-3; D gene: -; CDR3 protein: CASSGMLQNTDTQYF; CDR3 DNA: TGTGCCAGCAGTGGTATGTTACAGAACACAGATACGCAGTATTTT
clone size: -; V gene: TRBV30; J gene: TRBJ1-2; D gene: TRBD1; CDR3 protein: CAWSVGQGHGYTF; CDR3 DNA: TGTGCCTGGAGTGTTGGACAGGGGCATGGCTACACCTTC
clone size: -; V gene: TRBV27; J gene: TRBJ1-1; D gene: -; CDR3 protein: CASSPVQLNTEAFF; CDR3 DNA: TGTGCCAGCAGTCCCGTCCAGCTTAACACTGAAGCTTTCTTT
clone size: -; V gene: TRBV7-2; J gene: TRBJ2-1; D gene: -; CDR3 protein: CASSLGTGVSEQFF; CDR3 DNA: TGTGCCAGCAGCTTAGGGACCGGGGTTAGTGAGCAGTTCTTC
clone size: -; V gene: TRBV5-1; J gene: TRBJ2-7; D gene: -; CDR3 protein: CASSLGGGIRYEQYF; CDR3 DNA: TGCGCCAGCAGCTTGGGAGGGGGGATCCGGTACGAGCAGTACTTC
clone size: -; V gene: TRBV20-1; J gene: TRBJ1-2; D gene: -; CDR3 protein: CSAREVPQGDGYTF; CDR3 DNA: TGCAGTGCTAGAGAGGTTCCCCAAGGTGATGGCTACACCTTC
clone size: -; V gene: TRBV20-1; J gene: TRBJ1-5; D gene: TRBD1; CDR3 protein: CSARDGRGNQPQHF; CDR3 DNA: TGCAGTGCTAGAGATGGCAGGGGGAATCAGCCCCAGCATTTT
clone size: -; V gene: TRBV27; J gene: TRBJ2-3; D gene: -; CDR3 protein: CASSFLLRSTDTQYF; CDR3 DNA: TGTGCCAGCAGTTTTCTACTCAGGAGCACAGATACGCAGTATTTT
clone size: -; V gene: TRBV5-1; J gene: TRBJ1-4; D gene: -; CDR3 protein: CASSRGTSGEKLFF; CDR3 DNA: TGCGCCAGCAGCCGGGGGACAAGTGGAGAAAAACTGTTTTTT
clone size: -; V gene: TRBV23-1; J gene: TRBJ1-4; D gene: -; CDR3 protein: CASRTGATNEKLFF; CDR3 DNA: TGCGCCAGCAGGACCGGCGCAACTAATGAAAAACTGTTTTTT
clone size: once; V gene: TRBV7-8; J gene: TRBJ1-5; D gene: -; CDR3 protein: CASSLQQGARGSPQHF; CDR3 DNA: TGTGCCAGCAGCTTACAACAGGGTGCCAGGGGTTCACCCCAGCATTTT
clone size: -; V gene: TRBV6-6; J gene: TRBJ2-5; D gene: -; CDR3 protein: CASSYMGIQETQYF; CDR3 DNA: TGTGCCAGCAGTTATATGGGGATCCAAGAGACCCAGTACTTC
clone size: -; V gene: TRBV29-1; J gene: TRBJ2-2; D gene: TRBD1; CDR3 protein: CSVDGGFGTAGELFF; CDR3 DNA: TGCAGCGTTGACGGCGGGTTCGGGACAGCCGGGGAGCTGTTTTTT
clone size: once; V gene: TRBV30; J gene: TRBJ1-1; D gene: -; CDR3 protein: CAWSGIHTEAFF; CDR3 DNA: TGTGCCTGGAGTGGAATTCACACTGAAGCTTTCTTT
clone size: -; V gene: TRBV20-1; J gene: TRBJ1-2; D gene: -; CDR3 protein: CSARDSGFGYTF; CDR3 DNA: TGCAGTGCTAGAGATAGTGGCTTTGGCTACACCTTC
clone size: -; V gene: TRBV10-3; J gene: TRBJ2-3; D gene: TRBD2; CDR3 protein: CAISDRDYVGDTQYF; CDR3 DNA: TGTGCCATCAGTGACCGGGACTATGTGGGGGATACGCAGTATTTT
clone size: -; V gene: TRBV23-1; J gene: TRBJ1-1; D gene: -; CDR3 protein: CASSQGDPGQQGHTEAFF; CDR3 DNA: TGCGCCAGCAGTCAAGGGGACCCTGGACAGCAAGGGCACACTGAAGCTTTCTTT
clone size: -; V gene: TRBV7-9; J gene: TRBJ2-7; D gene: -; CDR3 protein: CASSYAAVNEQYF; CDR3 DNA: TGTGCCAGCAGCTACGCCGCGGTCAACGAGCAGTACTTC